One and the same sample provided the 29 T cell receptor beta chains below, sequenced in a study of blood T cell repertoires in COVID-19. Sequencing used immunoSEQ multiplex PCR; TCRdb keeps in-frame clones, though not all of them. The sample records around 140,000 clones, approximately 88% being singletons. Sequencing input: peripheral blood. These receptors originate from a man aged 45-65 years with acute or convalescent COVID-19.

The rearrangement uses TRBV5-1 and TRBJ1-4, with TRBD1 matching over 9 bases. The germline CDR1 and CDR2 sequences are SGHRS and YFSETQ. The V and J ends lost 4 bases and 3 bases, in that order; junction bases with no gene match: 13. This CDR3 is 18 amino acids long. The CDR3 DNA follows: TGCGCCAGCAGCATGGAGGGGACAGGGATTCGGTCTAATGAAAAACTGTTTTTT. Amino acids: CASSMEGTGIRSNEKLFF.

The gene calls are TRBV9 and TRBJ2-3, with a weak D call TRBD2 (5 bases). V was shortened by 3 bases and J by 6 bases, with 11 bases between the two germline ends. Germline-derived CDR1 and CDR2 are SGDLS and YYNGEE. The CDR3 loop spans 13 amino acids. DNA of the CDR3: TGTGCCAGCAGCGAAGGACTCCCGGATACGCAGTATTTT. This encodes CASSEGLPDTQYF. The complete variable domain, with remaining parts taken from reference TRBV9 and TRBJ2-3, reads DSGVTQTPKHLITATGQRVTLRCSPRSGDLSVYWYQQSLDQGLQFLIQYYNGEERAKGNILERFSAQQFPDLHSELNLSSLELGDSALYFCASSEGLPDTQYFGPGTRLTVL.

The chain is built from TRBV7-9 and TRBJ2-7; D call uncertain. This CDR3 has 13 amino acids. Trimming took off 1 base at V and 6 bases at J, with 10 bases between the two ends. CDR1 and CDR2 (germline): SEHNR, FQNEAQ (reference sequence). The DNA of the CDR3 is TGTGCCAGCAGCTTAGTCGATAGTGTCGAGCAGTACTTC. This translates into CASSLVDSVEQYF.

The chain couples TRBV5-4 to TRBJ2-3, with 11 nucleotides matching TRBD2. Germline V gene data show CDR1 as SGHNT and CDR2 as YYREEE (reference sequence). After removal of 0 bases from V and 6 bases from J, the junction contained 3 bases not matched to a gene. The CDR3 is 15 amino acids. DNA of the CDR3: TGTGCCAGCAGCTTGGGGGCTAGCGGGAGGGATACGCAGTATTTT. Its translation: CASSLGASGRDTQYF.

A few counts support this clone. The chain links TRBV28 to TRBJ2-2; D call uncertain. V was trimmed by 4 bases and J by 1 base, leaving 7 bases between them. The CDR3 is made up of 14 amino acids. CDR1 is MDHEN, CDR2 SYDVKM, per germline. CDR3 residues: CASSSSRNTGELFF. CDR3 nucleotides: TGTGCCAGCAGTTCCTCCAGGAACACCGGGGAGCTGTTTTTT.

The count of this clone is one. At one end, the junction sequence differs from germline, possibly due to a read error. This sequence joins TRBV7-7 and TRBJ2-1; D possibly corresponds to TRBD2 (6 bases). The CDR3 consists of 14 residues. CDR1 and CDR2 (germline): SSHAT, FNYEAQ (reference sequence). CDR3 sequence: CASSLEGLSGEQFF. In nucleotides, the CDR3 is TGTGCTAGCAGCTTAGAGGGACTTTCGGGGGAGCAGTTCTTC.

This clone was found a few times. One junction end does not reproduce the germline sequence, and a read error may be involved. CDR3 in DNA: TGTGCCTGGAGTGTATCGGACACAGAAGCTTTCTTT. It specifies CAWSVSDTEAFF. This rearrangement joins TRBV30 to TRBJ1-1, with a weak D call TRBD1 (5 bases). The germline V gene encodes CDR1 GTSNPN and CDR2 SVGIG (reference sequence). This CDR3 has 12 amino acids.

The genes are TRBV5-6 and TRBJ2-3, with D possibly TRBD1 on 5 matching bases. The CDR3 extends over 14 amino acids. V lost 4 bases, J lost 1 base, and 10 bases lay in between. CDR1 is SGHDT, CDR2 YYEEEE, per germline. CDR3 in DNA: TGTGCCAGCAGCAGCAGGGTTGGCACAGATACGCAGTATTTT. Its translation is CASSSRVGTDTQYF.

CDR3 loop: CATSSLTGYSNQPQHF. The CDR3 DNA reads as TGTGCCACCAGCAGTCTAACAGGCTATAGCAATCAGCCCCAGCATTTT. V gene TRBV15 combines with J gene TRBJ1-5; D is possibly TRBD1 (5 bases). This CDR3 has 16 residues. From germline, CDR1 is LNHNV and CDR2 YYDKDF (reference sequence). Trimming stripped 3 bases from V and 0 bases from J, with 12 bases between.

This clone occurred once. V is TRBV11-1 and J is TRBJ1-1; tentative D call: TRBD1 (6 bases). Germline V CDR1 and CDR2: SGHAT, FQDESV (reference sequence). V gave up 5 bases and J gave up 4 bases, with 17 bases separating them. CDR3 length: 15 residues. The CDR3 is CASSAHTGFGTEAFF. The CDR3 coding sequence is TGTGCCAGCAGCGCCCATACAGGGTTCGGCACTGAAGCTTTCTTT.

V usage is TRBV6-4 and J usage is TRBJ1-1; D possibly corresponds to TRBD1 (6 bases). Germline values: CDR1 MRHNA, CDR2 SNTAGT. This CDR3 region has 13 residues. V was trimmed by 5 bases and J by 5 bases, leaving 12 bases between them. The CDR3 protein is CASSYRAETEAFF. The CDR3 DNA follows: TGTGCCAGCAGTTACAGGGCCGAAACTGAAGCTTTCTTT.

This clone was observed once. The J gene is TRBJ1-3, the V gene TRBV6-5; D unresolved. The CDR3 has 12 amino acids. From germline, CDR1 is MNHEY and CDR2 SVGAGI. The ends were cut back, 8 bases at V and 7 bases at J, with 12 bases in the middle. CDR3 amino acids: CASVGRGNTIYF. CDR3 bases: TGTGCCAGCGTCGGTCGGGGTAACACCATATATTTT.

The J gene is TRBJ2-5, the V gene TRBV5-1; 7 nucleotides line up with TRBD1. The length of the CDR3 is 14 residues. Looked up from germline, CDR1 is SGHRS and CDR2 is YFSETQ. The junction had 5 bases not matched to a gene; V was cut back by 4 bases and J by 2 bases. The CDR3 region has the DNA TGCGCCAGCAGCCGGGACAGACGGCAAGAGACCCAGTACTTC. This sequence encodes CASSRDRRQETQYF.

The chain employs TRBV6-1 and TRBJ1-5; D might be TRBD1 (5 bases). Germline assignment: CDR1 MNHNS and CDR2 SASEGT. Trimming took off 0 bases at V and 3 bases at J, with 18 bases between the two ends. The CDR3 covers 18 residues. The CDR3 spells CASSEAFRVSYFNQPQHF. The CDR3 coding sequence is TGTGCCAGCAGTGAAGCTTTCAGGGTCTCCTACTTCAATCAGCCCCAGCATTTT.

The chain joins TRBV2 to TRBJ1-1; a possible D gene is TRBD1 (6 bases). Germline-derived CDR1 and CDR2 are SNHLY and FYNNEI. The CDR3 is made up of 15 amino acids. The ends were cut back, 6 bases at V and 1 base at J, with 15 bases in the middle. The CDR3 reads CASREQQGSNTEAFF. CDR3 sequence (DNA): TGTGCCAGCAGGGAACAACAGGGATCGAACACTGAAGCTTTCTTT.

This chain uses TRBV9 with TRBJ1-1; the D is unclear. The germline CDR1 and CDR2 sequences are SGDLS and YYNGEE. Trimming stripped 3 bases from V and 0 bases from J, with 6 bases between. The CDR3 covers 13 residues. The CDR3 DNA follows: TGTGCCAGCAGCGCGCACATGAACACTGAAGCTTTCTTT. This codes for CASSAHMNTEAFF.

The CDR3 loop is CASSSTVSGNTIYF. In DNA form, the CDR3 reads TGTGCCAGCAGCTCGACAGTCTCTGGAAACACCATATATTTT. The gene calls are TRBV7-6 and TRBJ1-3, with D possibly TRBD1 on 5 matching bases. CDR1 and CDR2 from the germline V gene are SGHVS and FNYEAQ. This CDR3 has 14 amino acids. V was trimmed by 4 bases and J by 0 bases, leaving 7 bases between them.

This chain links TRBV6-4 with TRBJ1-2, with 8 bases matching TRBD1. V was pared by 4 bases and J by 2 bases, with 6 bases of the junction left unmatched. Germline CDR1 reads MRHNA; CDR2 reads SNTAGT. CDR3 size: 15 residues. This CDR3 is CASSVRTGPNYGYTF. Here the CDR3 DNA reads TGTGCCAGCAGTGTTCGGACAGGGCCCAACTATGGCTACACCTTC.

V and J are TRBV29-1 and TRBJ1-2, with a possible D match to TRBD1 (6 bases). V was trimmed by 2 bases and J by 6 bases, leaving 25 bases between them. Germline values: CDR1 SQVTM, CDR2 ANQGSEA. This CDR3 is 17 amino acids long. The CDR3: CSVENDYLGGRQDGYTF. CDR3 nucleotides: TGCAGCGTTGAAAACGACTATCTGGGGGGGCGCCAGGATGGCTACACCTTC.

The V call is TRBV5-6, the J call TRBJ1-2; the match to TRBD1 covers 9 bases. Germline values: CDR1 SGHDT, CDR2 YYEEEE. V was pared by 0 bases and J by 12 bases, with 9 bases of the junction left unmatched. This CDR3 is built from 14 residues. For the CDR3, the DNA is TGTGCCAGCAGCTTGGGACAGGGGGAGTCGGTTGACACCTTC. Translated: CASSLGQGESVDTF.

This clone came up a few times. The rearrangement links TRBV6-4 to TRBJ2-3; 8 bases agree with TRBD2. V dropped 3 bases and J dropped 2; count of bases not matched to a gene: 1. Germline V gene sequence: CDR1 MRHNA, CDR2 SNTAGT. The CDR3 extends over 14 amino acids. CDR3 in DNA: TGTGCCAGCAGTGAGCGGGGGGACACAGATACGCAGTATTTT. This encodes CASSERGDTDTQYF.

The sample holds a few counts of this clone. The chain is built from TRBV6-6 and TRBJ1-5, with D possibly TRBD1 on 5 matching bases. The V end was cut by 7 bases, the J end by 9 bases, with 22 bases between. CDR3 size: 15 residues. Germline V gene sequence: CDR1 MNHNY, CDR2 SVGAGI (reference sequence). CDR3 loop: CASIPSGGTSSPQHF. In DNA, the CDR3 is TGTGCCAGCATTCCCTCGGGGGGGACCTCATCGCCCCAGCATTTT.

The chain links TRBV27 to TRBJ1-6; 9 positions agree with TRBD1. The CDR3 is 15 amino acids. Per the germline V gene, CDR1 is MNHEY and CDR2 is SMNVEV (reference sequence). Unmatched junction bases numbered 9, after V lost 9 bases and J lost 6 bases. The DNA for the CDR3 is TGTGCCAGTGCCAAACCGGGACAGGGTAATTCACCCCTCCACTTT. Encoded protein: CASAKPGQGNSPLHF.

The chain has TRBV19 and TRBJ2-3, with D tentatively TRBD1 (6 bases). Between the trimmed V and J ends, which lost 6 bases and 3 bases, there was a span of 13 bases. Germline CDR1 is LNHDA and CDR2 is SQIVND (reference sequence). This CDR3 is 14 amino acids long. CDR3 nucleotides: TGTGCCAGTAGCGAACAGGGTAGTACAGATACGCAGTATTTT. This codes for CASSEQGSTDTQYF.

This CDR3 is CASSLGGQYYNEQFF. The CDR3 coding sequence is TGCGCCAGCAGCTTGGGGGGACAGTACTACAATGAGCAGTTCTTC. The chain employs TRBV5-1 and TRBJ2-1, with 7 nucleotides matching TRBD1. The V gene end was trimmed by 0 bases and the J gene end by 3 bases; junction bases not matched to a gene: 3. Germline V gives CDR1 SGHRS, CDR2 YFSETQ. The CDR3 is 15 residues long.

CDR3 in DNA: TGTGCCAGCAGTGTAGCGGTTAGCTCCTACAATGAGCAGTTCTTC. This encodes CASSVAVSSYNEQFF. The chain links TRBV5-5 to TRBJ2-1; maybe TRBD2 (6 bases). The length of the CDR3 is 15 residues. Germline CDR1 SGHKS, CDR2 YYEKEE (reference sequence). Trimming shortened V by 5 bases and J by 0 bases, and 12 bases separated the two germline ends.

As for this clone: In the same sample, other DNA sequences code for this CDR3. The chain uses TRBV10-3 and TRBJ1-2; D not certain. The CDR3 loop spans 13 amino acids. Germline V gene lookup returns CDR1 ENHRY and CDR2 SYGVKD. Trimming pared 0 bases from V and 7 bases from J, leaving 9 bases between. The CDR3 region has the DNA TGTGCCATCAGTGAGTCTACGGGTGGTGGCTACACCTTC. It translates to CAISESTGGGYTF.

This chain joins TRBV5-1 and TRBJ1-2; the match to TRBD1 covers 7 bases. Trimming took 2 bases from V and 4 from J; bases not matched to a gene: 5. The CDR3 is 14 residues long. Germline V gene data show CDR1 as SGHRS and CDR2 as YFSETQ. DNA for the CDR3: TGCGCCAGCAGCTTCCAGGGGGTTCCCTATGGCTACACCTTC. It specifies CASSFQGVPYGYTF.

This chain connects TRBV2 to TRBJ1-2, with D possibly matching TRBD1 (6 bases). Trimming removed 4 bases from V and 3 bases from J, with 9 bases in between. The germline CDR1 and CDR2 sequences are SNHLY and FYNNEI. This CDR3 has 13 amino acids. CDR3 protein: CASSVKGDYGYTF. Here the CDR3 DNA reads TGTGCCAGCAGTGTGAAGGGGGACTATGGCTACACCTTC.